Listed here is a single TCR beta chain. The sample originates from a study of human T cells and chemical hapten exposure. V was trimmed by 3 bases and J by 6 bases, leaving 21 bases between them. CDR3 length equals 17 residues. Looked up from germline, CDR1 is LGHNA and CDR2 is YNFKEQ. The library attached unique molecular identifiers to individual cDNA molecules. One entry per CDR3 protein, called by TCRdb with MiXCR from the RACE reads. There are roughly 360,000 distinct CDR3 sequences in the sample; about 4.8% occur only once, and over 2% lies in the top ten. This sample's time point: patch test 1, 2 weeks after DPC sensitization. Treatment described: therapeutic diphenylcyclopropenone sensitization with weekly scalp DPC.

The sequence was collected from a woman in her forties or fifties with alopecia areata. Some clones in this sample may be carry-over from other donors' samples. V gene TRBV4-2 combines with J gene TRBJ2-4; D is perhaps TRBD2 (6 bases). The input for sequencing was whole blood, taken in connection with sensitization to the hapten diphenylcyclopropenone (DPC). The CDR3 DNA is TGTGCCAGCAGCCAGGACCGGGGCAGCGGGCAGGGAAACATTCAGTACTTC. As protein: CASSQDRGSGQGNIQYF.